This T cell receptor beta chain appears in the sequencing data of a study of Tregs in tolerant kidney transplant recipients. Regarding the study as a whole: Expanding Tregs on activated donor B cells appeared to best identify donor-specific TCRbeta clones. This study did not directly address biological reproducibility. Donor-specific Treg expansion exceeded global Treg expansion in tolerant patients, suggesting antigen drive.

CD4+CD25+CD127- Tregs, CD4+CD25- non-Tregs, CD4 and CD8 cells were sorted. Concerning this clone itself: Its antigen remains unknown.

Some clones are missing from TCRdb's copy, which holds only in-frame ones; the method was immunoSEQ multiplex PCR. The top ten hold 0.46% of the sample, which has about 94,000 clones, 93% seen once. V lost 7 bases, J lost 3 bases, and 16 bases lay in between. This CDR3 has 14 amino acids. CDR1 is MNHEY and CDR2 is SMNVEV in the germline V gene (reference sequence). Specimen: CD4+ T cells from blood, collected before the transplant. The rearrangement uses TRBV27 and TRBJ2-7; D may be TRBD1 (6 bases). The sequence came from a human donor who received a combined kidney and bone marrow transplant. The CDR3 DNA is TGTGCCAGCAAGGCCCTCGGACAGAACTACGAGCAGTACTTC. As protein: CASKALGQNYEQYF.